The 27 T cell receptor beta chains below all came from one sample that was sequenced in a study of blood T cell repertoires in COVID-19 (dated by TCRdb to the early 2020s). Library preparation used the immunoSEQ multiplex PCR assay. The source is immuneACCESS, and TCRdb retained only in-frame sequences with V and J called. Part of the clones is not carried over; for the studies checked, unresolved V genes explain less than half of this, and the remainder is unexplained. The sample table contains over 350,000 clones; only one count was recorded for roughly 87% of them. Roughly 1.9% of the sample is in the top ten clones. The sequencing sample was made of PBMCs or T cells enriched from blood (not recorded which). The source is a woman aged 18-30 years with acute COVID-19.

The chain carries TRBV2 and TRBJ2-7, with 8 bases matching TRBD2. CDR1 SNHLY and CDR2 FYNNEI come from the germline V gene. With V trimmed by 4 bases and J by 5 bases, 10 bases remained unmatched. The CDR3 is made up of 15 amino acids. Here the CDR3 DNA reads TGTGCCAGCAGTGTCGGCCAGCGGGAGTCCCACGAGCAGTACTTC. Its translation: CASSVGQRESHEQYF. Using reference TRBV2 and TRBJ2-7 for the parts outside the CDR3, the full variable domain is EPEVTQTPSHQVTQMGQEVILRCVPISNHLYFYWYRQILGQKVEFLVSFYNNEISEKSEIFDDQFSVERPDGSNFTLKIRSTKLEDSAMYFCASSVGQRESHEQYFGPGTRLTVT.

The genes are TRBV6-5 and TRBJ2-3, with a tentative D call TRBD2 (5 bases). Deletions cut 6 bases from V and 2 bases from J, with 15 bases between. Germline CDR1 MNHEY, CDR2 SVGAGI. This CDR3 contains 15 residues. The CDR3 sequence: CASRARLPNTDTQYF. The CDR3 bases are TGTGCCAGCAGAGCAAGACTACCAAACACAGATACGCAGTATTTT.

This clone has only a few counts. J is TRBJ2-5 and V is TRBV11-2; TRBD1 agrees at 11 bases. The germline V gene has CDR1 SGHAT and CDR2 FQNNGV. The length of the CDR3 is 17 residues. The V gene end was trimmed by 4 bases and the J gene end by 7 bases; junction bases not matched to a gene: 14. In nucleotides, the CDR3 is TGTGCCAGCAGCTCAATCAGCCAGGACAGGGGGCGCGGGACCCAGTACTTC. This encodes CASSSISQDRGRGTQYF.

Here the CDR3 DNA reads TGTGCCAGCAGTGAATCGGGGAGTCAGCCCCAGCATTTT. Its translation: CASSESGSQPQHF. V and J are TRBV2 and TRBJ1-5; D is undetermined. Germline-derived CDR1 and CDR2 are SNHLY and FYNNEI. Trimming shortened V by 2 bases and J by 6 bases, and 8 bases separated the two germline ends. This CDR3 is built from 13 residues.

The chain employs TRBV27 and TRBJ2-2, with 9 bases fitting TRBD1. The length of the CDR3 is 15 residues. Germline V lookup: CDR1 MNHEY, CDR2 SMNVEV (reference sequence). The ends lost 6 bases at V and 4 bases at J; junction bases unmatched: 6. The CDR3 loop is CASRPPGQGTGELFF. The CDR3 DNA reads as TGTGCCAGCAGGCCACCGGGACAGGGCACCGGGGAGCTGTTTTTT.

This chain connects TRBV7-9 to TRBJ1-4; weak D call: TRBD1 (5 bases). Per the germline V gene, CDR1 is SEHNR and CDR2 is FQNEAQ (reference sequence). The CDR3 runs 15 residues. V was pared by 5 bases and J by 0 bases, with 10 bases between. This chain's CDR3 is CASSPDSATNEKLFF. The CDR3, as DNA: TGTGCCAGCAGCCCCGACAGTGCAACTAATGAAAAACTGTTTTTT.

The chain carries TRBV5-4 and TRBJ1-2, with D perhaps TRBD1 (6 bases). The V end lost 0 bases, the J end lost 9 bases, and 9 bases lay between the germline ends. From germline, CDR1 is SGHNT and CDR2 YYREEE (reference sequence). CDR3 length: 12 amino acids. The CDR3 spells CASSLEGGSYTF. CDR3 nucleotide sequence: TGTGCCAGCAGCTTGGAAGGGGGTAGCTACACCTTC.

This clone has just one count. J is TRBJ2-5 and V is TRBV24-1, with 11 bases lining up with TRBD1. Germline assignment: CDR1 KGHDR and CDR2 SFDVKD. With V trimmed by 2 bases and J by 4 bases, 8 bases remained unmatched. CDR3 length: 17 amino acids. CDR3 amino acids: CATSDSIGTGGGETQYF. Here the CDR3 DNA reads TGTGCCACCAGTGATTCCATCGGGACAGGGGGTGGAGAGACCCAGTACTTC.

The CDR3 coding sequence is TGCAGCGTTGGACAGGGTGTGTCCTACGAGCAGTACTTC. It codes for CSVGQGVSYEQYF. The chain is built from TRBV29-1 and TRBJ2-7, with TRBD1 identical over 7 bases. From germline, CDR1 is SQVTM and CDR2 ANQGSEA. This CDR3 is 13 amino acids long. With V trimmed by 4 bases and J by 1 base, 4 bases remained unmatched.

The chain links TRBV4-1 to TRBJ1-2; D perhaps matches TRBD1 (5 bases). CDR3 size: 14 residues. V was shortened by 2 bases and J by 7 bases, with 14 bases between the two germline ends. Per germline, CDR1 MGHRA and CDR2 YSYEKL. CDR3 sequence reads: CASSQPNRQGGYTF. The CDR3, as DNA: TGCGCCAGCAGCCAACCCAACAGGCAGGGTGGCTACACCTTC.

J is TRBJ2-3 and V is TRBV4-2; perhaps TRBD2 as D (7 bases). This CDR3 has 15 amino acids. Germline V lookup: CDR1 LGHNA, CDR2 YNFKEQ. V gave up 6 bases and J gave up 4 bases, with 17 bases separating them. CDR3 nucleotides: TGTGCCAGCAGGCAGGCGGGCGGGGGCGCAGATACGCAGTATTTT. It codes for CASRQAGGGADTQYF.

The chain couples TRBV5-1 to TRBJ2-5; 12 bases line up with TRBD2. The V and J ends lost 4 bases and 5 bases, in that order; junction bases with no gene match: 6. This CDR3 spans 15 amino acids. CDR1 is SGHRS and CDR2 is YFSETQ in the germline V gene. Here the CDR3 DNA reads TGCGCCAGCAGCATGGGGACTAGCGGGTACGAGACCCAGTACTTC. Encoded protein: CASSMGTSGYETQYF.

The rearrangement links TRBV2 to TRBJ1-5; D unclear. Looked up from germline, CDR1 is SNHLY and CDR2 is FYNNEI. CDR3 length: 13 amino acids. The V and J ends lost 8 bases and 4 bases respectively, with 12 bases between them. The CDR3 nucleotides are TGTGCCAGCTCAGAACGGACTAATCAGCCCCAGCATTTT. As protein: CASSERTNQPQHF.

The chain links TRBV5-1 to TRBJ1-2; no definite D call. CDR1 is SGHRS, CDR2 YFSETQ, per germline. The CDR3 runs to 13 residues. The V end lost 0 bases, the J end lost 8 bases, and 11 bases lay between the germline ends. CDR3 sequence reads: CASSLDGIGGYTF. Written as DNA, the CDR3 is TGCGCCAGCAGCTTGGACGGGATAGGCGGCTACACCTTC.

V gene TRBV2 combines with J gene TRBJ1-5, with D hard to call. V gave up 7 bases and J gave up 5 bases, with 12 bases separating them. CDR1 SNHLY and CDR2 FYNNEI come from the germline V gene. The CDR3 has 13 amino acids. The CDR3 reads CASNDIGDQPQHF. CDR3 sequence (DNA): TGTGCCAGCAACGACATTGGTGATCAGCCCCAGCATTTT.

The chain links TRBV30 to TRBJ2-7; weak D call: TRBD1 (6 bases). Germline assignment: CDR1 GTSNPN and CDR2 SVGIG (reference sequence). V lost 3 bases to trimming and J lost 4 bases, with 13 bases between them. There are 13 residues in the CDR3. The CDR3: CAWSPGVGYEQYF. The DNA of the CDR3 is TGTGCCTGGAGCCCAGGGGTAGGGTACGAGCAGTACTTC.

This chain links TRBV10-1 with TRBJ1-4; no clear D. This CDR3 contains 15 residues. V was shortened by 7 bases and J by 0 bases, with 12 bases between the two germline ends. The germline V gene encodes CDR1 WNHNN and CDR2 SYGVQD (reference sequence). CDR3 coding DNA: TGCGCCAGCATGGGCCTCAATGCAACTAATGAAAAACTGTTTTTT. It translates to CASMGLNATNEKLFF.

This clone was seen once. The chain has TRBV11-3 and TRBJ2-1; 8 nucleotides match TRBD2. This CDR3 is built from 14 residues. J lost 6 bases, V lost 5 bases, and 6 bases had no gene match. Germline CDR1 is SGHNT and CDR2 is YENEEA. DNA of the CDR3: TGTGCCAGCAGCCCGGGACTAGTCACCAATGAGCAGTTCTTC. Protein sequence: CASSPGLVTNEQFF.

V gene TRBV5-6 combines with J gene TRBJ2-6; D gene ambiguous. This CDR3 comprises 15 residues. Trimming cost V 2 bases and J 0 bases, with 6 bases left between them. In germline, CDR1 is SGHDT, CDR2 YYEEEE. The CDR3 bases are TGTGCCAGCAGCTTCAGAAGCTCTGGGGCCAACGTCCTGACTTTC. It codes for CASSFRSSGANVLTF.

The chain carries TRBV9 and TRBJ1-5; D ambiguous. Looked up from germline, CDR1 is SGDLS and CDR2 is YYNGEE. CDR3 length equals 15 residues. V lost 2 bases and J 6 bases, leaving 15 bases between the germline ends. The CDR3 loop is CASSVSAGSGQPQHF. The DNA for the CDR3 is TGTGCCAGCAGCGTTAGCGCCGGGAGCGGTCAGCCCCAGCATTTT.

The rearrangement uses TRBV24-1 and TRBJ2-2; TRBD1 aligns across 7 bases. The germline V gene encodes CDR1 KGHDR and CDR2 SFDVKD. The CDR3 length is 14 residues. J gave up 5 bases and V 5 bases, and 4 bases lay outside the gene matches. CDR3 sequence (DNA): TGTGCCACCAGTGGAGGGGGCGCGACCGGGGAGCTGTTTTTT. Translating it yields CATSGGGATGELFF.

V usage is TRBV11-2 and J usage is TRBJ2-6; the match to TRBD2 covers 7 bases. The CDR3 consists of 17 residues. With V trimmed by 6 bases and J by 0 bases, 8 bases remained unmatched. Germline CDR1 and CDR2: SGHAT and FQNNGV. This CDR3 is CASSRDYSYSGANVLTF. The DNA of the CDR3 is TGTGCCAGCAGTAGGGACTACTCCTACTCTGGGGCCAACGTCCTGACTTTC.

The chain carries TRBV28 and TRBJ1-2; tentatively, D is TRBD1 (5 bases). The germline V gene encodes CDR1 MDHEN and CDR2 SYDVKM. V was clipped by 2 bases and J by 5 bases, with 18 bases between them. The CDR3 spans 16 residues. The CDR3 coding sequence is TGTGCCAGCAGTTTACCCCGGGACGCCGGAGGGTATGGCTACACCTTC. Its translation is CASSLPRDAGGYGYTF.

The table lists this clone with a few counts. V is TRBV27 and J is TRBJ2-7; 9 nucleotides match TRBD1. Germline V gene lookup returns CDR1 MNHEY and CDR2 SMNVEV (reference sequence). The CDR3 runs to 12 residues. V dropped 7 bases and J dropped 5; count of bases not matched to a gene: 3. CDR3 sequence: CASKGQGNEQYF. Written as DNA, the CDR3 is TGTGCCAGCAAAGGACAGGGGAACGAGCAGTACTTC.

This clone was seen once. The chain joins TRBV18 to TRBJ1-4, with TRBD1 as a possible D gene (5 bases). CDR3 length: 15 amino acids. Per germline, CDR1 KGHSH and CDR2 LQKENI. The V end was cut by 2 bases, the J end by 7 bases, with 14 bases between. In DNA form, the CDR3 reads TGTGCCAGCTCACCAGGGCTGGGGCTCTTTGAAAAACTGTTTTTT. Amino acids: CASSPGLGLFEKLFF.

With regard to this clone: This same CDR3 is encoded by further DNA sequences in the sample. The chain uses TRBV6-5 and TRBJ2-3; D is undetermined. Germline CDR1 MNHEY, CDR2 SVGAGI. V gave up 6 bases and J gave up 4 bases, with 5 bases separating them. There are 11 residues in the CDR3. The CDR3 here is CASSPSDTQYF. The CDR3, as DNA: TGTGCCAGCAGCCCCTCAGATACGCAGTATTTT.

The rearrangement links TRBV7-9 to TRBJ1-4; D is perhaps TRBD1 (6 bases). Trimming removed 2 bases at V and 8 bases at J, with 12 bases between. Germline values: CDR1 SEHNR, CDR2 FQNEAQ (reference sequence). The CDR3 is 14 residues long. CDR3 protein: CASSLQGLGEKLFF. The CDR3 DNA follows: TGTGCCAGCAGCTTACAGGGGTTAGGCGAAAAACTGTTTTTT.